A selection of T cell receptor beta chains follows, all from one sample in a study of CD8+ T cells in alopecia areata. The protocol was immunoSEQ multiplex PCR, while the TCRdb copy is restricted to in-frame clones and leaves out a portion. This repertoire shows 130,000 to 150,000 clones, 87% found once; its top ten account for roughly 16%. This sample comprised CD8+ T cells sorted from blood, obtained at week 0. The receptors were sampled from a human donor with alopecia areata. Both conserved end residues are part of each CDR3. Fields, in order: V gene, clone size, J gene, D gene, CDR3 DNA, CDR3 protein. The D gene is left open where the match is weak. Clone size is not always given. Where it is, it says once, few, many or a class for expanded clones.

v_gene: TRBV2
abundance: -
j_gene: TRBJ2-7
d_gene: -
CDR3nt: TGTGCCAGCGCCGGGACACCTCCCGCCTACGAGCAGTACTTC
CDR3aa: CASAGTPPAYEQYF

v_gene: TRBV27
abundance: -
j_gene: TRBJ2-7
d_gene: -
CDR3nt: TGTGCCAGCGGTCCGGGGGCCCACGAGCAGTACTTC
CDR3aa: CASGPGAHEQYF

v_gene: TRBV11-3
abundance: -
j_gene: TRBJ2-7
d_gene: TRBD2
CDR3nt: TGTGCCAGCAGCTTCCCCATGAAGCGGGAGGGCCTCGAGCAGTACTTC
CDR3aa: CASSFPMKREGLEQYF

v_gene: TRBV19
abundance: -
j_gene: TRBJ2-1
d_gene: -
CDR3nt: TGTGCCAGTAGTCCCGGCCATGAGCAGTTCTTC
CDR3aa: CASSPGHEQFF

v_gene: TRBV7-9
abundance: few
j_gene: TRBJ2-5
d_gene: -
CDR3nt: TGTGCCAGCAGCTTTGGAGGGTTTAGGGAGACCCAGTACTTC
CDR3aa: CASSFGGFRETQYF

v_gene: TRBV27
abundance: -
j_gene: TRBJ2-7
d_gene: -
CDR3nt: TGTGCCAGCAGTCCCTCCGCGACAGGTTCCGAGCAGTACTTC
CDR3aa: CASSPSATGSEQYF

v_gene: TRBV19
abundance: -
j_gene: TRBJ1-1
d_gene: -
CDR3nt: TGTGCCACCGTCACGCCGGGTTTTGAAGCTTTCTTT
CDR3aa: CATVTPGFEAFF

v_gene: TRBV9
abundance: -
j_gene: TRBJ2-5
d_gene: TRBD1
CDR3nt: TGTGCCAGCAGCGTAGGCTACAGGGGGACGGAGACCCAGTACTTC
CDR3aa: CASSVGYRGTETQYF

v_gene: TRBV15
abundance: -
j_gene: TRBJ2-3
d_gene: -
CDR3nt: TGTGCCACCAGCAGTAGCGGTACCACAGATACGCAGTATTTT
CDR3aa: CATSSSGTTDTQYF

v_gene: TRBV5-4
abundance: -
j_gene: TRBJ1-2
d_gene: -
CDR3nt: TGTGCCAGCAGCGTGTCTCCAGGGGTAGACTATGGCTACACCTTC
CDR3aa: CASSVSPGVDYGYTF

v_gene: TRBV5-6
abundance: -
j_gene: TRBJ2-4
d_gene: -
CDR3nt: TGTGCCAGCGGTCTAGAGTCTCGGTCTTCCGAGGGAGACATTCAGTACTTC
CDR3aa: CASGLESRSSEGDIQYF

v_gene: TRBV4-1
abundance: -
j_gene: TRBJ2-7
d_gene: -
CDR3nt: TGCGCCAGCAGCCAAGATATGGGGGGCCGGGACATTCGCTACGAGCAGTACTTC
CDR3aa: CASSQDMGGRDIRYEQYF

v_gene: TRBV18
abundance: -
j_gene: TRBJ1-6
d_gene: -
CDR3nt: TGTGCCAGTTCACCATTTCCTCCTCCCAACTATAATTCACCTCTCCACTTT
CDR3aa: CASSPFPPPNYNSPLHF

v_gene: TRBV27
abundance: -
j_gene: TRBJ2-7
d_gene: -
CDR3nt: TGTGCCAGCAGCCGACAGGCCCAGGACTACGAGCAGTACTTC
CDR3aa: CASSRQAQDYEQYF

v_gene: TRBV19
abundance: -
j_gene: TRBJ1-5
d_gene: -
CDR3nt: TGTGCCAGTACAAGCGGGGCTGACACGTATAGCAATCAGCCCCAGCATTTT
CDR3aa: CASTSGADTYSNQPQHF